Presented here are 31 T cell receptor beta chains from one specimen sequenced in a study of blood T cells in healthy people across ages (dated by TCRdb to the mid-2010s). Libraries were constructed by 5' RACE. The instrument given in TCRdb is Illumina HiSeq 2500. A second about 7 to 11 cycle PCR used a sample-barcoded 5' primer and a J-beta primer mix. TCRdb reworked the public reads: Q25 trimming with fastp, MiXCR clone assembly, productive beta chains retained. Each entry merges the rows of one CDR3 protein and shows their most common DNA and genes. In this sample the table shows approximately 880,000 distinct CDR3 sequences, under 50% of which occur a single time. The ten largest clones capture around an eighth of the sample. Sequencing was carried out using blood. The receptors were gathered from a man aged 25 to 45 in good health.

The rearrangement joins TRBV5-1 to TRBJ2-1, with 12 bases that match TRBD2. The CDR3 sequence is 18 residues long. The V gene's germline CDR1 is SGHRS and CDR2 YFSETQ. J lost 0 bases, V lost 1 base, and 5 bases had no gene match. CDR3 in DNA: TGCGCCAGCAGCTTGTTACTAGCGGGGGGAAGCTCCTACAATGAGCAGTTCTTC. Protein product: CASSLLLAGGSSYNEQFF.

This clonotype occurred a few times. The chain combines TRBV4-2 with TRBJ2-1; 8 nucleotides agree with TRBD1. Germline CDR1 LGHNA, CDR2 YNFKEQ. V shed 1 base, J shed 4 bases, and the junction held 6 bases outside the gene matches. The CDR3 runs 16 residues. The CDR3 is CASSQASGTGYNEQFF. CDR3 nucleotide sequence: TGTGCCAGCAGCCAAGCGTCCGGGACAGGATACAATGAGCAGTTCTTC.

CDR3 nucleotide sequence: TGTGCCAGCAGCGTACCGGTTGACAGGGAGAACACTGAAGCTTTCTTT. This sequence encodes CASSVPVDRENTEAFF. The chain has TRBV7-9 and TRBJ1-1; TRBD1 matches at 7 bases. The germline V gene has CDR1 SEHNR and CDR2 FQNEAQ (reference sequence). This CDR3 has 16 amino acids. With 5 bases clipped from V and 1 base from J, the junction kept 10 bases outside the gene matches.

The V gene is TRBV20-1, the J gene TRBJ2-1, with D perhaps matching TRBD1 or TRBD2 (6 bases each). V was clipped by 6 bases and J by 6 bases, with 18 bases between them. CDR1 and CDR2 (germline): DFQATT, SNEGSKA (reference sequence). This CDR3 has 14 residues. The CDR3 DNA reads as TGCAGTGCCCCGAAGGGGGGCGCCGGCAATGAGCAGTTCTTC. It encodes CSAPKGGAGNEQFF.

The sample holds a few counts of this clonotype. The V gene is TRBV3-1, the J gene TRBJ2-7; 8 positions match TRBD2. This CDR3 region has 16 residues. The trim removed 1 base at V and 0 bases at J, leaving 5 bases unmatched. CDR1 and CDR2 from the germline V gene are LGHDT and YNNKEL (reference sequence). The CDR3 DNA reads as TGTGCCAGCAGCCAAGGATCGCGGGGGGTCTCCTACGAGCAGTACTTC. Protein sequence: CASSQGSRGVSYEQYF.

At least ten counts were recorded for this clonotype. J is TRBJ2-5 and V is TRBV20-1, with D possibly matching TRBD1 (5 bases). V was clipped by 4 bases and J by 0 bases, with 18 bases between them. CDR1 and CDR2 from the germline V gene are DFQATT and SNEGSKA (reference sequence). The CDR3 is 16 amino acids. The CDR3 loop is CSATDRQGTDQETQYF. For the CDR3, the DNA is TGCAGTGCTACTGATAGGCAGGGAACCGACCAAGAGACCCAGTACTTC.

In regard to this clonotype: Its ends do not fully match the called genes, so a read error is possible. The CDR3 region is CVSSPTGTSPTYGYTF. The CDR3 DNA reads as TGTGTCAGCAGCCCCACCGGGACGAGCCCTACATATGGCTACACCTTC. The chain recombines TRBV6-1 with TRBJ1-2, with D possibly matching TRBD1 (5 bases). There are 16 residues in the CDR3. Germline CDR1 MNHNS, CDR2 SASEGT.

The chain is built from TRBV5-6 and TRBJ2-5; D ambiguous. Per the germline V gene, CDR1 is SGHDT and CDR2 is YYEEEE. V lost 2 bases and J lost 5, with 10 bases in between. The CDR3 sequence is 13 residues long. This chain's CDR3 is CASSFRFPETQYF. DNA for the CDR3: TGTGCCAGCAGCTTCCGGTTCCCCGAGACCCAGTACTTC.

The chain is built from TRBV20-1 and TRBJ1-2; D is unclear. Trimming shortened V by 4 bases and J by 2 bases, and 14 bases separated the two germline ends. Germline CDR1 reads DFQATT; CDR2 reads SNEGSKA (reference sequence). The CDR3 is 14 residues long. CDR3 sequence (DNA): TGCAGTGCTACTCAAGAGGGAATAAACTATGGCTACACCTTC. It encodes CSATQEGINYGYTF.

The chain combines TRBV29-1 with TRBJ2-7; TRBD1 or TRBD2 may be the D gene (5 bases each). Trimming pared 5 bases from V and 3 bases from J, leaving 8 bases between. Germline V CDR1 and CDR2: SQVTM, ANQGSEA. This CDR3 has 11 residues. This CDR3 reads CSVWDVYEQYF. The CDR3 DNA is TGCAGCGTTTGGGACGTCTACGAGCAGTACTTC.

The chain has TRBV5-5 and TRBJ2-4, with D possibly being TRBD1 (8 bases). This CDR3 region has 16 residues. CDR1 and CDR2 (germline): SGHKS, YYEKEE (reference sequence). Trimming shortened V by 0 bases and J by 7 bases, and 17 bases separated the two germline ends. The CDR3 nucleotides are TGTGCCAGCAGCTTGGAGTCCACAGGGGGGGGGAACATTCAGTACTTC. Its translation is CASSLESTGGGNIQYF.

The chain carries TRBV6-5 and TRBJ1-2; a weak D match, TRBD1 (5 bases). Trimming shortened V by 2 bases and J by 2 bases, and 12 bases separated the two germline ends. CDR3 length: 15 amino acids. Looked up from germline, CDR1 is MNHEY and CDR2 is SVGAGI. The CDR3 DNA reads TGTGCCAGCAGTTACGGCACGGGGCCAAACTATGGCTACACCTTC. This gives the protein CASSYGTGPNYGYTF.

This clonotype was seen only once. The J gene is TRBJ2-3, the V gene TRBV2; D possibly corresponds to TRBD1 (6 bases). The V gene lost 6 bases and the J gene lost 5 bases, with 12 bases spanning the gap. The germline V gene has CDR1 SNHLY and CDR2 FYNNEI. The length of the CDR3 is 13 residues. CDR3 coding DNA: TGTGCCAGCAGCAGGGGTGTAATAGATACGCAGTATTTT. Translated, it gives CASSRGVIDTQYF. Based on the CDR3 plus reference TRBV2 and TRBJ2-3, the full variable domain is EPEVTQTPSHQVTQMGQEVILRCVPISNHLYFYWYRQILGQKVEFLVSFYNNEISEKSEIFDDQFSVERPDGSNFTLKIRSTKLEDSAMYFCASSRGVIDTQYFGPGTRLTVL.

This chain joins TRBV4-2 and TRBJ1-5, with D uncertain. Trimming removed 0 bases at V and 2 bases at J, with 8 bases between. The CDR3 length is 15 residues. Germline V gene data show CDR1 as LGHNA and CDR2 as YNFKEQ. CDR3 sequence reads: CASSQDARGNQPQHF. In nucleotides, the CDR3 is TGTGCCAGCAGCCAAGATGCGAGAGGCAATCAGCCCCAGCATTTT.

The CDR3 nucleotides are TGTGCCATCAGTGAGAGAGTCTCGGATGGCTACACCTTC. Protein: CAISERVSDGYTF. This chain links TRBV10-3 with TRBJ1-2; D is undetermined. Trimming stripped 2 bases from V and 6 bases from J, with 10 bases between. CDR3 length: 13 amino acids. Germline CDR1 reads ENHRY; CDR2 reads SYGVKD.

This clonotype was seen only a few times. The chain has TRBV20-1 and TRBJ2-1; 12 nucleotides agree with TRBD1. This CDR3 has 15 amino acids. J was trimmed by 10 bases and V by 7 bases; bases with no gene match: 14. The germline CDR1 and CDR2 sequences are DFQATT and SNEGSKA (reference sequence). CDR3 in amino acids: CSGAKSGQGASEQFF. The CDR3 DNA sequence: TGCAGTGGAGCAAAGTCGGGACAGGGGGCATCGGAGCAGTTCTTC.

In this sample, this clonotype turned up a few times. The chain recombines TRBV5-1 with TRBJ1-4, with D possibly matching TRBD1 (5 bases). The CDR3 spans 15 residues. Germline lookup yields CDR1 SGHRS and CDR2 YFSETQ. Between the trimmed V and J ends, which lost 8 bases and 0 bases, there was a span of 14 bases. In nucleotides, the CDR3 is TGCGCCAGGAAAGAGTCCAGGGCAACTAATGAAAAACTGTTTTTT. Translating gives CARKESRATNEKLFF.

The rearrangement links TRBV7-8 to TRBJ2-6, with no clear D. Germline V lookup: CDR1 SGHVS, CDR2 FQNEAQ. The CDR3 contains 17 residues. V was clipped by 5 bases and J by 4 bases, with 18 bases between them. Here the CDR3 reads CASSRPTGMGGANVLTF. CDR3 nucleotide sequence: TGTGCCAGCAGCCGCCCCACGGGTATGGGGGGGGCCAACGTCCTGACTTTC.

The chain carries TRBV7-9 and TRBJ2-2; D remains unclear. From germline, CDR1 is SEHNR and CDR2 FQNEAQ (reference sequence). The CDR3 has 14 residues. Trimming left V 3 bases short and J 4 bases short, with 9 bases between. The CDR3 DNA reads as TGTGCCAGCAGCTTCCCAGGCCCCACCGGGGAGCTGTTTTTT. This gives the protein CASSFPGPTGELFF.

Concerning this clonotype itself: At one end the junction does not follow the germline gene, possibly because of a read error. The V and J genes are TRBV20-1 and TRBJ1-6, with 9 positions matching TRBD1. The CDR3 totals 17 residues. Germline CDR1 reads DFQATT; CDR2 reads SNEGSKA (reference sequence). CDR3 loop: CSASLRNRGRDNSPPHF. CDR3 bases: TGCAGTGCTAGCCTCAGAAACAGGGGGCGGGATAATTCACCCCCCCACTTT.

The CDR3 is CSGSQGWGYGYTF. DNA for the CDR3: TGCAGCGGTTCACAGGGGTGGGGCTATGGCTACACCTTC. The chain recombines TRBV29-1 with TRBJ1-2, with 7 nucleotides matching TRBD1. CDR3 length: 13 residues. The germline V gene has CDR1 SQVTM and CDR2 ANQGSEA. Germline trimming cut 7 bases from V and 4 bases from J; bases unmatched to any gene: 9.

The genes are TRBV25-1 and TRBJ1-5, with D unclear. CDR1 MGHDK and CDR2 SYGVNS come from the germline V gene. The CDR3 runs 9 residues. V lost 6 bases and J lost 12, with 6 bases in between. The DNA of the CDR3 is TGTGCCAGCAGCGAAGACCAGCATTTT. Residues: CASSEDQHF.

The V gene is TRBV6-1, the J gene TRBJ1-2; TRBD1 might be the D (5 bases). The CDR3 totals 13 residues. Trimming cost V 6 bases and J 7 bases, with 15 bases left between them. Germline values: CDR1 MNHNS, CDR2 SASEGT. CDR3 sequence reads: CASSRTGGLGYTF. The CDR3 nucleotides are TGTGCCAGCAGCCGAACAGGAGGTCTTGGCTACACCTTC.

The sample holds a few counts of this clonotype. CDR3 DNA: TGCGCCAGCAGCCAAGGCGGGACAGAATATGGCTACACCTTC. Its translation: CASSQGGTEYGYTF. V is TRBV4-1 and J is TRBJ1-2; 7 bases line up with TRBD1. Germline CDR1 and CDR2: MGHRA and YSYEKL. Trimming removed 1 base from V and 5 bases from J; junction bases left unmatched: 4. The CDR3 contains 14 residues.

The chain employs TRBV6-5 and TRBJ2-1; TRBD1 matches 8 bases. V lost 2 bases to trimming and J lost 8 bases; unmatched junction nucleotides: 5. This CDR3 has 14 amino acids. From germline, CDR1 is MNHEY and CDR2 SVGAGI. The CDR3 loop reads CASSYEPTGDEQFF. The CDR3 DNA sequence: TGTGCCAGCAGTTACGAGCCGACAGGGGATGAGCAGTTCTTC.

The chain recombines TRBV6-6 with TRBJ2-5; D perhaps matches TRBD2 (6 bases). The germline V gene encodes CDR1 MNHNY and CDR2 SVGAGI (reference sequence). The CDR3 runs to 15 residues. The V end lost 2 bases, the J end lost 0 bases, and 10 bases lay between the germline ends. The DNA for the CDR3 is TGTGCCAGCAGTTACGGAGGGAGGTACCAAGAGACCCAGTACTTC. This codes for CASSYGGRYQETQYF.

V and J are TRBV9 and TRBJ2-3, with 11 bases that match TRBD2. The CDR3 runs 17 residues. J gave up 7 bases and V 0 bases, and 10 bases lay outside the gene matches. Germline V CDR1 and CDR2: SGDLS, YYNGEE. The CDR3 loop is CASSVGTSGGGRHTQYF. In nucleotides, the CDR3 is TGTGCCAGCAGCGTAGGAACTAGCGGGGGAGGTCGACATACGCAGTATTTT.

The chain links TRBV20-1 to TRBJ2-1; 12 bases are a match to TRBD2. Germline V gives CDR1 DFQATT, CDR2 SNEGSKA (reference sequence). Trimming took 1 base from V and 6 from J; bases not matched to a gene: 10. The length of the CDR3 is 17 residues. CDR3 DNA: TGCAGTGCTAGAGTTGCTAGCGGGGGGGCCCTGGGCAATGAGCAGTTCTTC. This codes for CSARVASGGALGNEQFF.

The chain links TRBV28 to TRBJ1-2; 9 bases align to TRBD1. With V trimmed by 5 bases and J by 6 bases, 7 bases remained unmatched. The CDR3 is made up of 14 amino acids. The germline V gene encodes CDR1 MDHEN and CDR2 SYDVKM. The CDR3: CASSVVGQGNGYTF. CDR3 sequence (DNA): TGTGCCAGCAGTGTAGTAGGACAGGGGAATGGCTACACCTTC.

The chain couples TRBV7-6 to TRBJ2-7, with 8 nucleotides matching TRBD1. The CDR3 is 14 amino acids. V lost 8 bases and J lost 2; bases outside the gene matches: 8. Germline-derived CDR1 and CDR2 are SGHVS and FNYEAQ. CDR3 bases: TGTGCCAGCGGGAACAGGGGGGAGGCCTACGAGCAGTACTTC. It encodes CASGNRGEAYEQYF.

The chain carries TRBV9 and TRBJ2-7; the D call may be TRBD1 or TRBD2 (5 bases each). The end of the DNA aligns better with TRBJ2-5, so the J call may be wrong. The CDR3 is 13 residues long. From germline, CDR1 is SGDLS and CDR2 YYNGEE. The CDR3 spells CASRATEGETQYF. The DNA of the CDR3 is TGTGCCAGCAGGGCGACAGAGGGAGAGACCCAGTACTTC.